Each of the 25 T cell receptor beta chains below was sequenced from the same sample in a study of control samples from healthy donors and cancer patients. The assay was immunoSEQ multiplex PCR, and TCRdb's table has in-frame clones only and misses some. The profile shows about 120,000 clones, over 75% of them singletons. Sequenced material: PBMCs. These receptor sequences come from a woman aged 50 to 65 with colorectal cancer.

This clone was seen just once. V and J are TRBV5-1 and TRBJ2-2; D gene unclear. Germline V gene lookup returns CDR1 SGHRS and CDR2 YFSETQ. The CDR3 is 16 amino acids. V lost 2 bases, J lost 3 bases, and 14 bases lay in between. This CDR3 reads CASSFGLRSDTGELFF. The CDR3 region has the DNA TGCGCCAGCAGCTTCGGTCTGAGGAGTGACACCGGGGAGCTGTTTTTT.

This chain links TRBV7-6 with TRBJ2-3, with TRBD2 as a possible D gene (6 bases). The ends were cut back, 5 bases at V and 5 bases at J, with 11 bases in the middle. CDR1 and CDR2 (germline): SGHVS, FNYEAQ. The CDR3 runs 13 residues. CDR3 amino acids: CASSRGGGDTQYF. Written as DNA, the CDR3 is TGTGCCAGCAGCCGTGGGGGAGGAGATACGCAGTATTTT.

This chain connects TRBV12-3 or TRBV12-4 to TRBJ1-1; weak D call: TRBD1 (5 bases). The CDR3 consists of 13 residues. V lost 5 bases and J 0 bases, leaving 7 bases between the germline ends. CDR3 sequence (DNA): TGTGCCAGCAGTAAACAGGTGAACACTGAAGCTTTCTTT. Its protein is CASSKQVNTEAFF.

This chain uses TRBV5-1 with TRBJ1-5, with 8 bases matching TRBD1. CDR1 SGHRS and CDR2 YFSETQ come from the germline V gene. V trimming: 0 bases; J trimming: 6 bases; junction bases outside the gene matches: 5. The CDR3 runs 15 residues. The CDR3 nucleotides are TGCGCCAGCAGCTTGGGAGGACAGGGAAGTCAGCCCCAGCATTTT. The encoded protein is CASSLGGQGSQPQHF.

Concerning this clone: A junction end diverges from the germline sequence, so it may reflect a read error. The rearrangement uses TRBV7-7 and TRBJ2-2, with 7 bases identical to TRBD1. There are 14 residues in the CDR3. Germline CDR1 is SSHAT and CDR2 is FNYEAQ (reference sequence). This chain's CDR3 is CASSYDRDVGELFF. DNA of the CDR3: TGTGCTAGCAGCTACGACAGGGATGTCGGGGAGCTGTTTTTT.

This chain uses TRBV14 with TRBJ2-7; D may match TRBD1 or TRBD2 (5 bases each). V was clipped by 6 bases and J by 0 bases, with 9 bases between them. Looked up from germline, CDR1 is SGHDN and CDR2 is FVKESK. The CDR3 length is 13 residues. CDR3 loop: CASRQEASYEQYF. CDR3 bases: TGTGCCAGCAGACAGGAGGCCTCCTACGAGCAGTACTTC.

The CDR3 is CASSLIGGEQYF. As DNA, the CDR3 is TGTGCCAGCAGCTTAATAGGGGGCGAGCAGTACTTC. The J gene is TRBJ2-7, the V gene TRBV7-3, with a tentative D call TRBD1 (6 bases). The V end lost 1 base, the J end lost 6 bases, and 7 bases lay between the germline ends. In germline, CDR1 is SGHTA, CDR2 FQGTGA. The CDR3 runs to 12 residues.

In DNA form, the CDR3 reads TGTGCCAGCAGAGGGACAGGGCACAACGAGCAGTACTTC. Translated, it gives CASRGTGHNEQYF. The chain couples TRBV3-1 (or the pseudogene TRBV3-2) to TRBJ2-7; 9 nucleotides agree with TRBD1. V was pared by 6 bases and J by 5 bases, with 5 bases of the junction left unmatched. This CDR3 region has 13 residues. Germline V lookup: CDR1 LGHDT, CDR2 YNNKEL (reference sequence).

This clone was seen once. Here the CDR3 DNA reads TGTGCCAGTAGGCCCCCCCCGGGACAGGGGAAGAACGGGGAGCTGTTTTTT. This codes for CASRPPPGQGKNGELFF. The chain links TRBV19 to TRBJ2-2; 10 bases are a match to TRBD1. Germline V lookup: CDR1 LNHDA, CDR2 SQIVND (reference sequence). This CDR3 spans 17 amino acids. The ends lost 6 bases at V and 7 bases at J; junction bases unmatched: 14.

This chain uses TRBV7-3 with TRBJ1-2; tentatively, D is TRBD1 (6 bases). CDR1 and CDR2 (germline): SGHTA, FQGTGA. CDR3 length: 13 amino acids. Trimming left V 6 bases short and J 8 bases short, with 16 bases between. The CDR3, as DNA: TGTGCCAGCAGTTTGGCAGGGGCGGAGGGCTACACCTTC. Translation: CASSLAGAEGYTF. Based on the CDR3 plus reference TRBV7-3 and TRBJ1-2, the full variable domain is GAGVSQTPSNKVTEKGKYVELRCDPISGHTALYWYRQSLGQGPEFLIYFQGTGAADDSGLPNDRFFAVRPEGSVSTLKIQRTERGDSAVYLCASSLAGAEGYTFGSGTRLTVV.

V gene TRBV20-1 combines with J gene TRBJ1-5; perhaps TRBD1 as D (5 bases). Trimming removed 3 bases from V and 7 bases from J, with 16 bases in between. The CDR3 runs 14 residues. The germline gives CDR1 DFQATT, CDR2 SNEGSKA (reference sequence). This chain's CDR3 is CSASLGQGWQPQHF. CDR3 in DNA: TGCAGTGCTAGTTTGGGGCAGGGATGGCAGCCCCAGCATTTT.

This sequence joins TRBV7-2 and TRBJ2-3; D may match TRBD1 or TRBD2 (6 bases each). V lost 3 bases, J lost 0 bases, and 10 bases lay in between. Germline V lookup: CDR1 SGHTA, CDR2 FQGNSA. The CDR3 has 15 amino acids. This chain's CDR3 is CASSFRGGSTDTQYF. The CDR3 DNA follows: TGTGCCAGCAGCTTCAGGGGAGGAAGCACAGATACGCAGTATTTT.

The chain employs TRBV28 and TRBJ2-2; TRBD2 agrees at 14 bases. Germline lookup yields CDR1 MDHEN and CDR2 SYDVKM. The CDR3 covers 20 residues. V was clipped by 1 base and J by 4 bases; unmatched bases: 11. The CDR3 sequence is CASSLSRGGLAGVSTGELFF. CDR3 in DNA: TGTGCCAGCAGTTTATCGCGGGGGGGACTAGCGGGAGTTTCCACCGGGGAGCTGTTTTTT.

CDR3 nucleotides: TGTGCCAGCAGCGTAGAAATAGCGGCACACTCTGGGGCCAACGTCCTGACTTTC. Amino acids: CASSVEIAAHSGANVLTF. The genes are TRBV9 and TRBJ2-6; TRBD2 is a possible D gene (6 bases). The CDR3 covers 18 residues. V was pared by 0 bases and J by 0 bases, with 13 bases between. Germline loops: CDR1 SGDLS, CDR2 YYNGEE.

Remarks on this clone: One junction end disagrees with the germline gene, perhaps due to a read error. The gene calls are TRBV7-2 and TRBJ1-6; 8 bases map to TRBD1. Germline CDR1 reads SGHTA; CDR2 reads FQGNSA. The CDR3 length is 15 residues. This CDR3 reads CASSLADRVNSPLHF. The DNA for the CDR3 is TGTGCCAGCAGCCTAGCGGACAGGGTAAATTCACCCCTCCACTTT.

The chain combines TRBV5-1 with TRBJ2-3; 8 nucleotides line up with TRBD1. From germline, CDR1 is SGHRS and CDR2 YFSETQ. This CDR3 contains 15 residues. V shed 3 bases and J 5 bases; nucleotides not matched to a gene: 8. CDR3 sequence: CASSSTGARGDTQYF. Written as DNA, the CDR3 is TGCGCCAGCAGCTCGACAGGGGCTCGTGGAGATACGCAGTATTTT.

This chain's CDR3 is CASSSFFGIEAFF. In DNA, the CDR3 is TGCGCCAGCAGCTCCTTTTTTGGAATTGAAGCTTTCTTT. V gene TRBV5-1 combines with J gene TRBJ1-1, with D unclear. V shed 3 bases and J shed 7 bases, with 13 bases lying between them. Germline V gene data show CDR1 as SGHRS and CDR2 as YFSETQ. The CDR3 runs 13 residues.

The gene calls are TRBV6-4 and TRBJ2-3; D ambiguous. CDR3 size: 17 residues. The V gene's germline CDR1 is MRHNA and CDR2 SNTAGT. The V end lost 8 bases, the J end lost 3 bases, and 24 bases lay between the germline ends. CDR3 loop: CASFPPPAGDHTDTQYF. In DNA form, the CDR3 reads TGTGCCAGCTTCCCGCCCCCGGCAGGCGACCATACAGATACGCAGTATTTT.

J is TRBJ2-1 and V is TRBV2; the D gene could be TRBD1 or TRBD2 (5 bases each). Germline V gene sequence: CDR1 SNHLY, CDR2 FYNNEI. V gave up 4 bases and J gave up 4 bases, with 17 bases separating them. This CDR3 has 16 residues. CDR3 sequence: CASSGSIGERYNEQFF. The CDR3 DNA reads as TGTGCCAGCAGTGGAAGTATAGGGGAGAGATACAATGAGCAGTTCTTC.

The chain employs TRBV14 and TRBJ2-1; 12 bases are a match to TRBD1. The CDR3 covers 16 residues. V trimming: 3 bases; J trimming: 8 bases; junction bases outside the gene matches: 8. CDR1 and CDR2 from the germline V gene are SGHDN and FVKESK. CDR3 DNA sequence: TGTGCCAGCAGCCATCCGGGACAGGGGGCCGGCGATGAGCAGTTCTTC. It yields the protein CASSHPGQGAGDEQFF.

This chain connects TRBV20-1 to TRBJ2-1; D not certain. Trimming took 7 bases from V and 9 from J, leaving 13 bases between them. CDR1 and CDR2 from the germline V gene are DFQATT and SNEGSKA (reference sequence). The CDR3 sequence is 11 residues long. The CDR3 sequence: CSGSGNSEQFF. In nucleotides, the CDR3 is TGCAGTGGAAGTGGGAACAGTGAGCAGTTCTTC.

CDR3 loop: CASHSGQITEAFF. The CDR3 DNA reads TGTGCCAGCCATTCGGGACAGATCACTGAAGCTTTCTTT. The chain carries TRBV12-3 or TRBV12-4 and TRBJ1-1, with 7 bases matching TRBD1. J gave up 4 bases and V 8 bases, and 7 bases lay outside the gene matches. This CDR3 has 13 amino acids.

The gene calls are TRBV5-4 and TRBJ2-7, with D unclear. The CDR3 sequence is 12 residues long. V lost 1 base to trimming and J lost 1 base, with 3 bases between them. The germline CDR1 and CDR2 sequences are SGHNT and YYREEE (reference sequence). Here the CDR3 reads CASSLLSYEQYF. CDR3 nucleotides: TGTGCCAGCAGCTTGCTTTCCTACGAGCAGTACTTC. Looking up the rest from reference TRBV5-4 and TRBJ2-7 gives the full variable domain: ETGVTQSPTHLIKTRGQQVTLRCSSQSGHNTVSWYQQALGQGPQFIFQYYREEENGRGNFPPRFSGLQFPNYSSELNVNALELDDSALYLCASSLLSYEQYFGPGTRLTVT.

The chain has TRBV27 and TRBJ1-1; D is uncertain. Trimming pared 2 bases from V and 3 bases from J, leaving 7 bases between. Germline assignment: CDR1 MNHEY and CDR2 SMNVEV (reference sequence). There are 13 residues in the CDR3. CDR3 coding DNA: TGTGCCAGCAGTTTACGGATGGACACTGAAGCTTTCTTT. This codes for CASSLRMDTEAFF.

DNA for the CDR3: TGTGCCAGCAGCCGCCTCTCGGATTACACCGGGGAGCTGTTTTTT. Encoded protein: CASSRLSDYTGELFF. The J gene is TRBJ2-2, the V gene TRBV6-5; D is ambiguous. This CDR3 contains 15 residues. The germline V gene has CDR1 MNHEY and CDR2 SVGAGI. The V end lost 6 bases, the J end lost 3 bases, and 14 bases lay between the germline ends.